Each of the 18 T cell receptor beta chains below was sequenced from the same sample in a study of cytomegalovirus exposure and HLA in healthy donors. The PCR employed 60 Vbeta primers together with 13 Jbeta primers. The protocol was immunoSEQ multiplex PCR, while the TCRdb copy is restricted to in-frame clones and leaves out a portion. The data contain about 120,000 clones, approximately 80% of them seen just once; the ten biggest clones take up 11%. The material sequenced was PBMCs. These receptors were obtained from a man aged 30-40 years in good health and CMV-seropositive.

The chain uses TRBV5-1 and TRBJ2-5; D is unresolved. Germline CDR1 SGHRS, CDR2 YFSETQ. This CDR3 spans 13 amino acids. V was cut by 0 bases and J by 2 bases, with 5 bases left in between. CDR3 sequence (DNA): TGCGCCAGCAGCTTGGCCCATCAAGAGACCCAGTACTTC. Its translation is CASSLAHQETQYF. Supplemented by reference TRBV5-1 and TRBJ2-5, the full variable domain reads KAGVTQTPRYLIKTRGQQVTLSCSPISGHRSVSWYQQTPGQGLQFLFEYFSETQRNKGNFPGRFSGRQFSNSRSEMNVSTLELGDSALYLCASSLAHQETQYFGPGTRLLVL.

The CDR3 protein is CSVEKGAGANVLTF. CDR3 nucleotide sequence: TGCAGCGTTGAAAAAGGGGCTGGGGCCAACGTCCTGACTTTC. The V call is TRBV29-1, the J call TRBJ2-6, with a weak D call TRBD1 (5 bases). Germline lookup yields CDR1 SQVTM and CDR2 ANQGSEA. Trimming cost V 2 bases and J 2 bases, with 7 bases left between them. The CDR3 extends over 14 amino acids.

The V and J genes are TRBV7-2 and TRBJ2-2, with 7 bases identical to TRBD2. The germline V gene encodes CDR1 SGHTA and CDR2 FQGNSA. The CDR3 contains 18 residues. Losses at the gene ends were 1 base for V and 3 bases for J; bases not matched to a gene: 11. CDR3 residues: CASSLELAGGGYTGELFF. In DNA form, the CDR3 reads TGTGCCAGCAGCTTAGAACTAGCCGGCGGGGGTTACACCGGGGAGCTGTTTTTT.

The V gene is TRBV7-8, the J gene TRBJ2-7, with 7 bases fitting TRBD1. CDR1 and CDR2 (germline): SGHVS, FQNEAQ. J lost 4 bases, V lost 4 bases, and 10 bases had no gene match. The CDR3 runs 15 residues. The DNA for the CDR3 is TGTGCCAGCAGCTACGGCGAGGGGGCCAATTACGAGCAGTACTTC. Amino acids: CASSYGEGANYEQYF.

The chain has TRBV7-8 and TRBJ2-1; 10 nucleotides align to TRBD1. Per the germline V gene, CDR1 is SGHVS and CDR2 is FQNEAQ. Trimming at V came to 5 bases and at J to 3 bases, leaving 13 bases not matched to a gene. This CDR3 region has 18 residues. The CDR3 spells CASSKRTGGNGDYNEQFF. The CDR3 bases are TGTGCCAGCAGCAAGAGGACAGGGGGTAACGGGGACTACAATGAGCAGTTCTTC. The full variable domain, completed using reference TRBV7-8 and TRBJ2-1, is GAGVSQSPRYKVAKRGQDVALRCDPISGHVSLFWYQQALGQGPEFLTYFQNEAQLDKSGLPSDRFFAERPEGSVSTLKIQRTQQEDSAVYLCASSKRTGGNGDYNEQFFGPGTRLTVL.

The chain uses TRBV5-1 and TRBJ2-1; D is ambiguous. The CDR3 is 16 amino acids. V was pared by 5 bases and J by 4 bases, with 19 bases between. CDR1 SGHRS and CDR2 YFSETQ come from the germline V gene. The CDR3 coding sequence is TGCGCCAGCAGGCTAACCTCAATTGAGCCTTACAATGAGCAGTTCTTC. Its translation is CASRLTSIEPYNEQFF.

The chain couples TRBV19 to TRBJ2-1; 12 nucleotides agree with TRBD1. CDR1 is LNHDA and CDR2 is SQIVND in the germline V gene (reference sequence). J was trimmed by 9 bases and V by 9 bases; bases with no gene match: 12. The CDR3 sequence is 15 residues long. Written as DNA, the CDR3 is TGTGCCAGCGATCTAGGGACAGGGGGCTACTTTGAGCAGTTCTTC. Protein sequence: CASDLGTGGYFEQFF. The whole variable domain, remainder taken from reference TRBV19 and TRBJ2-1, is DGGITQSPKYLFRKEGQNVTLSCEQNLNHDAMYWYRQDPGQGLRLIYYSQIVNDFQKGDIAEGYSVSREKKESFPLTVTSAQKNPTAFYLCASDLGTGGYFEQFFGPGTRLTVL.

This clone has just one count. The chain employs TRBV7-8 and TRBJ1-4; D ambiguous. Per germline, CDR1 SGHVS and CDR2 FQNEAQ. V gave up 4 bases and J gave up 7 bases, with 16 bases separating them. The CDR3 runs 15 residues. DNA of the CDR3: TGTGCCAGCAGCTCCGGTCGAGTGGGAGGTGAAAAACTGTTTTTT. Translated, it gives CASSSGRVGGEKLFF.

The chain employs TRBV4-1 and TRBJ2-5; a possible D gene is TRBD2 (5 bases). In germline, CDR1 is MGHRA, CDR2 YSYEKL. Trimming removed 5 bases from V and 7 bases from J, with 14 bases in between. The CDR3 runs 13 residues. The CDR3 here is CASSSHGEGTQYF. The CDR3 DNA is TGCGCCAGCAGCTCCCACGGGGAAGGGACCCAGTACTTC.

This rearrangement joins TRBV6-5 to TRBJ1-5; TRBD1 matches at 7 bases. The V segment lost 2 bases and the J segment 6 bases; nucleotides outside the gene matches: 7. The CDR3 sequence is 15 residues long. Germline V CDR1 and CDR2: MNHEY, SVGAGI. The CDR3 DNA is TGTGCCAGCAGTTACAAGACAGGGTCAGGTCAGCCCCAGCATTTT. Protein: CASSYKTGSGQPQHF.

The J gene is TRBJ2-1, the V gene TRBV7-3, with a tentative D call TRBD2 (5 bases). CDR3 length: 15 residues. Trimming pared 2 bases from V and 4 bases from J, leaving 12 bases between. CDR1 is SGHTA, CDR2 FQGTGA, per germline. The DNA of the CDR3 is TGTGCCAGCAGCTTAGCTGGACTCACATACAATGAGCAGTTCTTC. It is translated as CASSLAGLTYNEQFF.

This clone was counted between two and nine times. V gene TRBV28 combines with J gene TRBJ1-5; D not certain. The V and J ends lost 5 bases and 3 bases respectively, with 11 bases between them. CDR1 is MDHEN and CDR2 is SYDVKM in the germline V gene. The CDR3 extends over 14 amino acids. In nucleotides, the CDR3 is TGTGCCAGCAGTCTCCGGGGAGTCAATCAGCCCCAGCATTTT. It is translated as CASSLRGVNQPQHF.

V and J are TRBV19 and TRBJ1-1; 10 bases are shared with TRBD1. Unmatched junction bases numbered 0, after V lost 6 bases and J lost 5 bases. The CDR3 sequence is 12 residues long. Germline V gene lookup returns CDR1 LNHDA and CDR2 SQIVND (reference sequence). The CDR3: CASRDRGTEAFF. The DNA of the CDR3 is TGTGCCAGTAGGGACAGGGGGACTGAAGCTTTCTTT.

This chain connects TRBV14 to TRBJ2-1; 9 bases agree with TRBD2. The CDR3 has 19 amino acids. Germline V CDR1 and CDR2: SGHDN, FVKESK. Trimming at V came to 1 base and at J to 4 bases, leaving 14 bases not matched to a gene. The CDR3 is CASSQGVGGGRASYNEQFF. The CDR3 DNA is TGTGCCAGCAGCCAAGGGGTTGGTGGCGGGAGGGCCTCATACAATGAGCAGTTCTTC.

As to this clone: One junction end does not reproduce the germline sequence, and a read error may be involved. The chain uses TRBV18 and TRBJ2-7, with D perhaps matching TRBD1 (6 bases). In germline, CDR1 is KGHSH, CDR2 LQKENI. This CDR3 spans 16 amino acids. The CDR3 loop is CASSPSGGSRTYKQYF. Written as DNA, the CDR3 is TGTGCCAGCTCACCCTCTGGGGGCAGCAGAACCTACAAGCAGTACTTC. The whole variable domain, remainder taken from reference TRBV18 and TRBJ2-7, is NAGVMQNPRHLVRRRGQEARLRCSPMKGHSHVYWYRQLPEEGLKFMVYLQKENIIDESGMPKERFSAEFPKEGPSILRIQQVVRGDSAAYFCASSPSGGSRTYKQYFGPGTRLTVT.

This clone occurred once. CDR3 DNA sequence: TGTGCCAGCAGAACAGGCAAGGGCTACACCTTC. This gives the protein CASRTGKGYTF. V usage is TRBV27 and J usage is TRBJ1-2; a weak D match, TRBD1 (5 bases). V was clipped by 6 bases and J by 8 bases, with 10 bases between them. Germline V gene data show CDR1 as MNHEY and CDR2 as SMNVEV (reference sequence). This CDR3 comprises 11 residues.

The CDR3: CASSLGGLRAYNEQFF. CDR3 DNA: TGTGCCAGCAGTTTGGGTGGACTACGGGCCTACAATGAGCAGTTCTTC. The chain links TRBV27 to TRBJ2-1, with D possibly TRBD2 on 6 matching bases. V gave up 3 bases and J gave up 2 bases, with 14 bases separating them. The CDR3 has 16 residues. CDR1 is MNHEY, CDR2 SMNVEV, per germline (reference sequence).

This clone was recorded once. The rearrangement uses TRBV5-1 and TRBJ2-5; no firm D call. The CDR3 totals 14 residues. With 1 base removed from V and 2 bases from J, the gap between germline ends came to 9 bases. Germline-derived CDR1 and CDR2 are SGHRS and YFSETQ. CDR3 residues: CASSLIGLQETQYF. DNA for the CDR3: TGCGCCAGCAGCTTGATCGGTCTACAAGAGACCCAGTACTTC.